A selection of T cell receptor beta chains follows, all from one sample in a study of blood T cell repertoires in COVID-19. The data were produced by immunoSEQ multiplex PCR, yet TCRdb's version contains in-frame clones alone and is incomplete. The table includes around 300,000 clones, 80% to 95% detected once. Sequenced input: PBMCs or T cells enriched from blood (not recorded which). The receptor set was obtained from a woman under 40 who had recovered from COVID-19. Both conserved end residues are part of each CDR3. The order of the fields is V gene, clone size, D gene, J gene, CDR3 DNA, CDR3 protein. The D gene is left open where the match is weak. Size values are once, few and many counts, or a class for expanded clones, and some rows have none.

V gene: TRBV7-3
clone size: once
D gene: .
J gene: TRBJ1-1
CDR3 DNA: TGTGCCAGCAGCTTATCGGCAGGATCTACTGAAGCTTTCTTT
CDR3 protein: CASSLSAGSTEAFF

V gene: TRBV4-1
clone size: .
D gene: TRBD2
J gene: TRBJ2-7
CDR3 DNA: TGCGCCAGCAGCCAAGGGACTAGCGGGGGTTACGAGCAGTACTTC
CDR3 protein: CASSQGTSGGYEQYF

V gene: TRBV28
clone size: .
D gene: .
J gene: TRBJ2-5
CDR3 DNA: TGTGCCAGCACCCCCTCCGGACTACGAGCAGAGACCCAGTACTTC
CDR3 protein: CASTPSGLRAETQYF

V gene: TRBV18
clone size: .
D gene: TRBD2
J gene: TRBJ2-1
CDR3 DNA: TGTGCCAGCTCACCACGCCCTGGGACTAGCGGGAAAATAGGCTACAATGAGCAGTTCTTC
CDR3 protein: CASSPRPGTSGKIGYNEQFF

V gene: TRBV27
clone size: .
D gene: TRBD2
J gene: TRBJ2-2
CDR3 DNA: TGTGCCAGCAGTCCCCTTTCTAGCGGGGGCACCGGGGAGCTGTTTTTT
CDR3 protein: CASSPLSSGGTGELFF

V gene: TRBV27
clone size: .
D gene: .
J gene: TRBJ2-1
CDR3 DNA: TGTGCCAGCAGTTACAGCCTCTCAAGCGAGCAGTTCTTC
CDR3 protein: CASSYSLSSEQFF

V gene: TRBV29-1
clone size: .
D gene: TRBD2
J gene: TRBJ2-1
CDR3 DNA: TGCAGCGTCCCCCATGTAGCGGGAGTCCATGAGCAGTTCTTC
CDR3 protein: CSVPHVAGVHEQFF

V gene: TRBV28
clone size: .
D gene: .
J gene: TRBJ1-1
CDR3 DNA: TGTGCCAGCAGTTTAATAGGGAATGGGCAGGGAAGGGCTTTCTTT
CDR3 protein: CASSLIGNGQGRAFF

V gene: TRBV23-1
clone size: .
D gene: TRBD1
J gene: TRBJ2-3
CDR3 DNA: TGCGCCAGCAGTTCAATTCCCGGGACAGGGGAAAGAACAGATACGCAGTATTTT
CDR3 protein: CASSSIPGTGERTDTQYF

V gene: TRBV19
clone size: .
D gene: TRBD1
J gene: TRBJ1-2
CDR3 DNA: TGTGCCAGTAAACCCCGGGACAGGGATTTTAGCTACACCTTC
CDR3 protein: CASKPRDRDFSYTF

V gene: TRBV6-5
clone size: .
D gene: TRBD2
J gene: TRBJ2-3
CDR3 DNA: TGTGCCAGCAGTTCCCCCGCGGGAGCGGGCACAGATACGCAGTATTTT
CDR3 protein: CASSSPAGAGTDTQYF

V gene: TRBV4-2
clone size: .
D gene: TRBD2
J gene: TRBJ2-3
CDR3 DNA: TGTGCCAGCAGCCACGGGACTAGCGTCACAGATACGCAGTATTTT
CDR3 protein: CASSHGTSVTDTQYF

V gene: TRBV10-3
clone size: .
D gene: .
J gene: TRBJ1-5
CDR3 DNA: TGTGCCATCAGTGAGTCTATTAGTGATCAGCCCCAGCATTTT
CDR3 protein: CAISESISDQPQHF

V gene: TRBV7-9
clone size: .
D gene: TRBD1
J gene: TRBJ2-7
CDR3 DNA: TGTGCCAGCAGCTTAGGATCCGGGACAGGGGGGCTCGAGCAGTACTTC
CDR3 protein: CASSLGSGTGGLEQYF

V gene: TRBV5-8
clone size: once
D gene: TRBD2
J gene: TRBJ2-7
CDR3 DNA: TGTGCCAGCATCGATCACCTAGCGGGCCACGAGCAGTACTTC
CDR3 protein: CASIDHLAGHEQYF

V gene: TRBV19
clone size: .
D gene: TRBD1
J gene: TRBJ1-3
CDR3 DNA: TGTGCCAGTAGCACCTGGACAGGGGGCTCGGACACCATATATTTT
CDR3 protein: CASSTWTGGSDTIYF